This T cell receptor beta chain was sequenced for a study of tumor and adjacent non-tumor tissue in lung cancer. On the study more broadly: The cohort had about a dozen adenocarcinoma, 2 squamous cell and 1 small cell patients. Stage I to III disease affected 10 men and 4 or 5 women aged roughly 31 to 76.

Three rounds of nested PCR, following a modified ARM-PCR protocol, produced the TCRbeta library. TCRdb reprocessed the multiplex PCR reads via MiXCR and lists one record per CDR3 protein. Altogether approximately 110,000 distinct CDR3 sequences are present, approximately 82% being singletons, with the ten largest covering about 40%. The template was RNA from unsorted bulk tissue. Chemotherapy-naive patients with new lung cancer underwent thoracic surgery in China, August–November 2014. Germline loops: CDR1 MNHEY, CDR2 SVGEGT. The CDR3 extends over 13 amino acids. The germline V and J ends were trimmed by 4 bases and 13 bases, with 19 bases remaining between them. Points from the study as a whole: Significantly higher TCR diversity was found in tumor than normal lung.

This clonotype was recorded a few times. The antigen is undetermined. Given a much more abundant clone one base away, this may be a read error. The chain employs TRBV6-2 or TRBV6-3 and TRBJ1-1; D perhaps matches TRBD1 (5 bases). This receptor was obtained from a woman in her sixties or seventies with non-small cell lung cancer. Material for sequencing was lung tumor tissue. The CDR3 sequence: CASSFTVETVLFF. The DNA for the CDR3 is TGTGCCAGCAGTTTCACGGTTGAGACAGTTCTTTTCTTT.